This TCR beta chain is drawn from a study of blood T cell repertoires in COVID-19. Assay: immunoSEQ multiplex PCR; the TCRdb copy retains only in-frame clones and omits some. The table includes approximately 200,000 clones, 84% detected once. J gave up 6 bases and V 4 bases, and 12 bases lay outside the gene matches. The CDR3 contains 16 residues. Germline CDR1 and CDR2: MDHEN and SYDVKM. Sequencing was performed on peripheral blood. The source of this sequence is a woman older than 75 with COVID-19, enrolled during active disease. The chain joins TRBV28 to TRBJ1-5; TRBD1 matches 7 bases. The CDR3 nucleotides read TGTGCCAGCAGTTCCAAGAAGGGGGCCGAGAGTCAGCCCCAGCATTTT. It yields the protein CASSSKKGAESQPQHF.